Following are 2 T cell receptor beta chains from one sample sequenced in a study of T cells in narcolepsy. Measured with immunoSEQ multiplex PCR; TCRdb has only the in-frame clones, and not every one. The sample consists of over 30,000 clones, 70% to 85% of them appearing once. Sequencing used CD45RA- memory CD4+ T cells from PBMCs. All receptors come from a human donor with narcolepsy.

Written as DNA, the CDR3 is TGTGCCTGGAGTAGGGGGGCGGCTAATAATTCACCCCTCCACTTT. Its translation: CAWSRGAANNSPLHF. The chain combines TRBV30 with TRBJ1-6; D is perhaps TRBD1 (6 bases). Germline V lookup: CDR1 GTSNPN, CDR2 SVGIG (reference sequence). V lost 2 bases to trimming and J lost 5 bases, with 13 bases between them. CDR3 size: 15 residues.

The J gene is TRBJ2-5, the V gene TRBV7-2; D is possibly TRBD1 (6 bases). The CDR3 length is 15 residues. V shed 7 bases and J shed 4 bases, with 19 bases lying between them. Germline CDR1 is SGHTA and CDR2 is FQGNSA. The CDR3 DNA follows: TGTGCCAGCACCAACCAGGGGCAATTGGGAGAGACCCAGTACTTC. Translating it yields CASTNQGQLGETQYF.